This T cell receptor (beta chain) was identified during a study of post-analysis software for immune sequencing data. The TCR beta cDNA libraries contained unique molecular identifiers. TCRdb recomputed calls from the PCR reads with MiXCR, one row per CDR3 protein. The data contain about 540,000 distinct CDR3 sequences, around 34% of them seen just once; the ten biggest clones take up approximately 6%. Findings and limits, study-wide: There were about 5 TRBV segments more frequent in patients than controls, and TRBV5-6, TRBV5-1 and TRBV20-1 were among them.

This clonotype was observed many times. Its specificity is unknown. This CDR3 spans 13 amino acids. The V gene lost 2 bases and the J gene lost 2 bases, with 6 bases spanning the gap. The chain joins TRBV12-3 or TRBV12-4 to TRBJ2-5; D is ambiguous. The receptor's source is a girl aged 2-17 years with multiple sclerosis. The sample comprised blood. CDR3: CASSLFTQETQYF. The CDR3 nucleotides are TGTGCCAGCAGTTTATTCACACAAGAGACCCAGTACTTC.